In its sample, the clone carrying this T cell receptor beta chain was seen a few times. Its antigen is still unknown. Germline V gene lookup returns CDR1 MNHEY and CDR2 SMNVEV (reference sequence). The CDR3 runs to 14 residues. V lost 2 bases to trimming and J lost 5 bases, with 7 bases between them. 60 Vbeta and 13 Jbeta primers were used in PCR. Produced via immunoSEQ multiplex PCR; TCRdb's table is partial and in-frame only. The sample consists of about 160,000 clones, roughly three quarters of them appearing once. The data stem from a study of cytomegalovirus exposure and HLA in healthy donors. Regarding the study as a whole: The analysis excluded some indistinguishable V segments, including TRBV6-2 and TRBV6-3. A list of around 150 TCR beta chains associated with cytomegalovirus was given. Most CMV-associated TCR beta chains were later found to appear HLA-restricted.

What was sequenced was PBMCs. The sequence was collected from a man in his forties in good health and CMV-seropositive. The rearrangement links TRBV27 to TRBJ1-6, with a tentative D call TRBD1 (5 bases). The CDR3 nucleotides read TGTGCCAGCAGTTTAGGGGCAGATAATTCACCCCTCCACTTT. Protein sequence: CASSLGADNSPLHF.